Included here is one T cell receptor beta chain sequence, with context. No antigen is known for it. No clone much larger than this one lies a single base away; base qualities are absent. The data were taken from a study of T-cell memory formation after mild COVID-19 (dated by TCRdb to 2020 to 2023). About the full investigation: Most TCR sequence clusters were specific to one of the two donors. The cohort was made up of two young adult volunteers, one female and one male, who were previously healthy. In two donors, T-cell clones that expanded and contracted after mild COVID-19 were tracked by sequencing TCRalpha and TCRbeta repertoires over time. Findings and caveats that apply to the study as a whole: Only a couple of mild cases were covered in the study, and larger cohorts including severe cases with pre-infection samples were considered necessary. Clones contracting from day 15 to 85 had balanced CD4/CD8 phenotypes, while a second wave expanding from day 15 to 37 was biased towards CD4+. The second-wave clones that peaked on day 37 were not confirmed to be SARS-CoV-2 specific. Contracting CD4+ clones were located mainly in the CM and EM memory subsets, whereas CD8+ clones were found to be enriched in EMRA. Some responding clones were detected in pre-infection memory, which suggested that pre-existing cross-reactive memory T cells had joined the SARS-CoV-2 response.

The sequencing machine was an Illumina NovaSeq 6000. Using 5'RACE with constant-segment primers, TCRalpha and TCRbeta cDNA libraries were constructed, with sample barcodes and unique molecular identifiers added in the process. Trizol reagent was used to extract RNA from every sample. Library amplification was performed in two PCR steps, and a second sample barcode and Illumina TruSeq adapters were introduced in the second step. Sequencing of libraries was performed on an Illumina NovaSeq with 2 x 150 bp paired-end reads. For the original study's pipeline: Demultiplexing of reads and collapsing into UMI-guided consensus sequences were performed with migec v1.2.7. With mixcr v2.1.11, UMI consensuses were aligned to TRA and TRB V and J templates and assembled into clonotypes. A clonotype was counted as expanded or contracted only if both edgeR and NoisET called the change significant, with noise models trained on biological replicates. For edgeR calls, the cutoffs were a false discovery rate-adjusted p below 0.01 and a log2 fold-change threshold of 1. As an exploratory analysis of dynamics, max-normalized trajectories of the 1000 most abundant clonotypes were examined with PCA combined with hierarchical clustering. Separately sequenced CD4+ and CD8+ repertoires were used to assign a CD4 or CD8 phenotype to each responding clone. TCRdb took the public reads, trimmed them with fastp at Q25, ran MiXCR for clone calling and kept in-frame beta chains. Each CDR3 protein gets just one entry, which takes the most common genes and DNA from the rows behind it. The V and J calls and clone size come from TCRdb's table, not from the authors' own analysis. The sample records approximately 300,000 distinct CDR3 sequences, approximately 16% of which are singletons. The ten top clones hold around 20% of the sample.

Ficoll-Paque density gradient centrifugation was used to isolate PBMCs. Via the germline V gene (reference sequence), CDR1 is DFQATT and CDR2 SNEGSKA. V loses 3 bases of germline sequence and J loses 1 base, and the interval between the two ends is 9 bases. Inclusive of the bounding cysteine and phenylalanine, the CDR3 is 13 residues long. Only the CDR3 region is kept as DNA, spanning 39 bases read in frame from base 1. This sequence was found in a young man who had mild COVID-19 (a few samples of this study predate the infection). The sample titles of this study are shuffled in the database, so cell type and time point are left out; the donor was told from shared clones. This chain is built from TRBV20-1 and TRBJ1-1, with the D gene too uncertain to name. Sequencing input: PBMCs or a T cell subset sorted from them (not recorded which). This receptor carries the CDR3 CSARGRRNTEAFF. The nucleotides read TGCAGTGCTAGGGGTCGGCGGAACACTGAAGCTTTCTTT.